These 21 T cell receptor beta chains share one sample of origin, sequenced in a study of cytomegalovirus exposure and HLA in healthy donors. This PCR relied on a set of 60 Vbeta primers and 13 Jbeta primers. Clones were sequenced by immunoSEQ multiplex PCR, and TCRdb holds only the in-frame ones, with some missing. The sample has roughly 140,000 clones; nearly 80% are singletons. The source material was PBMCs. The source of these receptors is a woman in her twenties or thirties in good health and CMV-seronegative.

The chain joins TRBV28 to TRBJ1-5; D is unclear. Between the trimmed V and J ends, which lost 1 base and 12 bases, there was a span of 10 bases. The V gene's germline CDR1 is MDHEN and CDR2 SYDVKM. The CDR3 is made up of 12 amino acids. As DNA, the CDR3 is TGTGCCAGCAGTTTATCTTCGGGATTCCAGCATTTT. It specifies CASSLSSGFQHF.

This clone has only a few counts. V gene TRBV7-9 combines with J gene TRBJ1-6, with 7 bases matching TRBD1. The CDR3 spans 15 residues. The V and J ends lost 4 bases and 6 bases, in that order; junction bases with no gene match: 6. Germline-derived CDR1 and CDR2 are SEHNR and FQNEAQ (reference sequence). The CDR3 bases are TGTGCCAGCAGCTCCTCGGGGACAGCTAATTCACCCCTCCACTTT. This codes for CASSSSGTANSPLHF.

The chain combines TRBV15 with TRBJ1-3; possibly TRBD1 for D (6 bases). The CDR3 is 15 residues long. Germline assignment: CDR1 LNHNV and CDR2 YYDKDF (reference sequence). V lost 3 bases to trimming and J lost 4 bases, with 13 bases between them. CDR3 bases: TGTGCCACCAGCAGTGACATTGGACAGGGAAACACCATATATTTT. It specifies CATSSDIGQGNTIYF.

The V gene is TRBV28, the J gene TRBJ1-1; D is uncertain. This CDR3 contains 15 residues. V lost 2 bases, J lost 6 bases, and 16 bases lay in between. The germline gives CDR1 MDHEN, CDR2 SYDVKM. The CDR3, as DNA: TGTGCCAGCAGTTTACCCCTAGTGGGTGCGTCTGAAGCTTTCTTT. Its translation is CASSLPLVGASEAFF.

The rearrangement uses TRBV25-1 and TRBJ2-1; D possibly corresponds to TRBD2 (6 bases). Germline assignment: CDR1 MGHDK and CDR2 SYGVNS. This CDR3 is built from 16 residues. V lost 3 bases and J 2 bases, leaving 14 bases between the germline ends. The CDR3 region has the DNA TGTGCCAGCAGTGAGTCATGGCTAGCGACCTACAATGAGCAGTTCTTC. Protein: CASSESWLATYNEQFF. Using reference TRBV25-1 and TRBJ2-1 for the parts outside the CDR3, the full variable domain is EADIYQTPRYLVIGTGKKITLECSQTMGHDKMYWYQQDPGMELHLIHYSYGVNSTEKGDLSSESTVSRIRTEHFPLTLESARPSHTSQYLCASSESWLATYNEQFFGPGTRLTVL.

The rearrangement uses TRBV9 and TRBJ1-1; 7 bases line up with TRBD1. Losses at the gene ends were 4 bases for V and 1 base for J; bases not matched to a gene: 10. Germline V gene data show CDR1 as SGDLS and CDR2 as YYNGEE. This CDR3 spans 16 amino acids. CDR3 sequence (DNA): TGTGCCAGCAGCAAAATGGCGTCAGGGGGGAACACTGAAGCTTTCTTT. It yields the protein CASSKMASGGNTEAFF.

This rearrangement joins TRBV27 to TRBJ1-5; D possibly corresponds to TRBD1 (6 bases). From germline, CDR1 is MNHEY and CDR2 SMNVEV (reference sequence). This CDR3 comprises 14 residues. The V gene lost 4 bases and the J gene lost 11 bases, with 18 bases spanning the gap. The CDR3 loop reads CASSSTSQGRAQHF. The CDR3 nucleotides are TGTGCCAGCAGTTCCACCTCACAGGGCAGGGCCCAGCATTTT.

The table lists this clone with a few counts. V is TRBV6-1 and J is TRBJ1-5; TRBD1 matches at 9 bases. This CDR3 is built from 15 residues. The V and J ends lost 8 bases and 0 bases, in that order; junction bases with no gene match: 5. Germline-derived CDR1 and CDR2 are MNHNS and SASEGT. CDR3 loop: CASVWTGDSNQPQHF. For the CDR3, the DNA is TGTGCCAGCGTATGGACAGGGGATAGCAATCAGCCCCAGCATTTT.

The chain carries TRBV29-1 and TRBJ1-2; D unresolved. V lost 5 bases to trimming and J lost 5 bases, with 9 bases between them. The CDR3 extends over 11 amino acids. Germline V gene lookup returns CDR1 SQVTM and CDR2 ANQGSEA. CDR3 nucleotide sequence: TGCAGCGTTTTGAACAGTTATGGCTACACCTTC. Translated: CSVLNSYGYTF.

J is TRBJ1-1 and V is TRBV27; D is undetermined. Deletions cut 2 bases from V and 2 bases from J, with 6 bases between. Germline assignment: CDR1 MNHEY and CDR2 SMNVEV (reference sequence). The CDR3 is 13 amino acids. CDR3 amino acids: CASSLIFNTEAFF. The CDR3 DNA reads TGTGCCAGCAGTTTAATCTTCAACACTGAAGCTTTCTTT.

This rearrangement joins TRBV5-4 to TRBJ2-7; a possible D gene is TRBD1 (7 bases). Per the germline V gene, CDR1 is SGHNT and CDR2 is YYREEE (reference sequence). The CDR3 sequence is 17 residues long. With 4 bases removed from V and 2 bases from J, the gap between germline ends came to 22 bases. The CDR3 sequence is CASSPGTERDSAYEQYF. The CDR3 nucleotides are TGTGCCAGCAGCCCCGGGACAGAAAGGGACTCAGCCTACGAGCAGTACTTC.

The J gene is TRBJ2-7, the V gene TRBV4-2, with 7 bases aligning to TRBD1. The CDR3 runs 14 residues. With V trimmed by 1 base and J by 2 bases, 2 bases remained unmatched. The germline V gene has CDR1 LGHNA and CDR2 YNFKEQ. In DNA, the CDR3 is TGTGCCAGCAGCCAAGGACAGGGAACCTACGAGCAGTACTTC. It translates to CASSQGQGTYEQYF.

The chain has TRBV7-2 and TRBJ1-5; D remains unclear. Trimming removed 1 base at V and 0 bases at J, with 7 bases between. CDR1 SGHTA and CDR2 FQGNSA come from the germline V gene. The CDR3 loop spans 15 amino acids. CDR3 sequence: CASSLDGNSNQPQHF. The CDR3 DNA reads as TGTGCCAGCAGCTTAGACGGGAATAGCAATCAGCCCCAGCATTTT.

J is TRBJ1-6 and V is TRBV2; 7 positions match TRBD1. Losses at the gene ends were 8 bases for V and 7 bases for J; bases not matched to a gene: 8. CDR3 size: 14 residues. Germline-derived CDR1 and CDR2 are SNHLY and FYNNEI. The CDR3 reads CASFDRVGNSPLHF. Here the CDR3 DNA reads TGTGCCAGCTTCGACAGGGTCGGGAATTCACCCCTCCACTTT.

The V call is TRBV27, the J call TRBJ2-3, with 9 bases that match TRBD2. Per germline, CDR1 MNHEY and CDR2 SMNVEV (reference sequence). The CDR3 extends over 14 amino acids. The V and J ends lost 3 bases and 6 bases, in that order; junction bases with no gene match: 4. As DNA, the CDR3 is TGTGCCAGCAGTTTCGGACTAGCGTCTGATACGCAGTATTTT. As protein: CASSFGLASDTQYF.

This clone was detected only once. The chain recombines TRBV30 with TRBJ2-3, with 8 bases lining up with TRBD2. CDR1 is GTSNPN and CDR2 is SVGIG in the germline V gene (reference sequence). The CDR3 sequence is 13 residues long. Trimming cost V 8 bases and J 0 bases; bases outside gene matches: 4. The CDR3 sequence: CAGIAGSTDTQYF. CDR3 nucleotides: TGTGCCGGTATAGCGGGGAGCACAGATACGCAGTATTTT. Filled out from reference TRBV30 and TRBJ2-3, the complete variable domain reads SQTIHQWPATLVQPVGSPLSLECTVEGTSNPNLYWYRQAAGRGLQLLFYSVGIGQISSEVPQNLSASRPQDRQFILSSKKLLLSDSGFYLCAGIAGSTDTQYFGPGTRLTVL.

This chain joins TRBV19 and TRBJ2-3, with 7 bases matching TRBD2. The CDR3 is 16 amino acids. V dropped 5 bases and J dropped 1; count of bases not matched to a gene: 9. Germline values: CDR1 LNHDA, CDR2 SQIVND (reference sequence). The CDR3 sequence: CASSPGRSLGTDTQYF. The CDR3 coding sequence is TGTGCCAGTAGTCCCGGGAGGTCGCTAGGCACAGATACGCAGTATTTT.

In its sample, this clone was seen once. The rearrangement joins TRBV14 to TRBJ2-7; D possibly corresponds to TRBD1 (5 bases). Trimming removed 4 bases at V and 4 bases at J, with 14 bases between. The CDR3 is 14 amino acids. Germline-derived CDR1 and CDR2 are SGHDN and FVKESK. In DNA, the CDR3 is TGTGCCAGCAGCCTAGCAGGGCGGTCATACGAGCAGTACTTC. It yields the protein CASSLAGRSYEQYF.

The gene calls are TRBV9 and TRBJ1-1, with TRBD1 matching 8 bases. This CDR3 region has 14 residues. Losses at the gene ends were 3 bases for V and 4 bases for J; bases not matched to a gene: 5. Germline CDR1 SGDLS, CDR2 YYNGEE. The CDR3 region has the DNA TGTGCCAGCAGCGCGGGACAGGCGAGCACTGAAGCTTTCTTT. Amino acid sequence: CASSAGQASTEAFF.

This chain uses TRBV6-6 with TRBJ2-1, with a tentative D call TRBD2 (5 bases). The germline V and J ends were trimmed by 8 bases and 0 bases, with 14 bases remaining between them. This CDR3 region has 15 residues. CDR1 is MNHNY and CDR2 is SVGAGI in the germline V gene (reference sequence). Here the CDR3 reads CASGTGFSSYNEQFF. In DNA form, the CDR3 reads TGTGCCAGCGGTACGGGGTTTAGCTCCTACAATGAGCAGTTCTTC.

This chain connects TRBV6-5 to TRBJ1-3; 8 bases agree with TRBD1. The CDR3 runs to 16 residues. Trimming removed 4 bases from V and 3 bases from J; junction bases left unmatched: 8. CDR1 is MNHEY and CDR2 is SVGAGI in the germline V gene. CDR3 DNA sequence: TGTGCCAGCAGTTTGGCCTCAGGGGGCATTGGAAACACCATATATTTT. Protein: CASSLASGGIGNTIYF.